Listed below are T cell receptor beta chains from one sample, sequenced in a study of blood T cells in healthy people across ages. TCRdb reprocessed the 5' RACE reads via MiXCR and lists one record per CDR3 protein. The top ten clones hold 25% to 35% of a sample with roughly 700,000 distinct CDR3 sequences, about half of them seen once. Sequenced sample: blood. The receptor set was obtained from a woman aged 60-75 years in good health. Both conserved end residues are trimmed from each CDR3. A D gene is named only where the DNA matches it firmly. A clone size is listed for some rows: how often the clone was seen (once, few, many), or a class if it is expanded.

>NA|NA|TRBV7-3|TRBJ2-7
ASSPGVYYEQY
>TRBD1|NA|TRBV2|TRBJ2-7
ASEQDRGNEQY
>TRBD2|NA|TRBV20-1|TRBJ2-7
SARDRVLAGANEQY
>NA|NA|TRBV4-2|TRBJ2-1
ASSQPTYYNEQF
>NA|few|TRBV20-1|NA
SASRPEWYEQY
>NA|once|TRBV6-4|TRBJ1-1
ASSTDRYTEAF
>TRBD1|few|TRBV6-1|TRBJ1-4
ASPEGGQGADNEKLF
>TRBD2|NA|TRBV28|NA
ASSSSRLAGGKPSYEQY
>NA|few|TRBV7-2|TRBJ2-3
ASSRSRGHTDTQY
>NA|NA|TRBV29-1|TRBJ2-1
SVSKAQETQF
>NA|NA|TRBV9|TRBJ2-1
ASSTSGTHHEQF
>TRBD1|NA|TRBV5-1|TRBJ2-7
ASSTTPGTAYEQY
>NA|NA|TRBV20-1|TRBJ1-4
SARGGGGHEKLF
>NA|NA|TRBV3-1|TRBJ1-1
ASSLNRATEAF
>NA|few|TRBV4-3|TRBJ1-1
ASSQDTGITEAF
>TRBD2|NA|TRBV6-5|TRBJ2-7
ASSYARLAGSYEQY